This T cell receptor beta chain emerged from a study of tumor-infiltrating lymphocytes in primary liver carcinoma. As to this clonotype: It may be a read error: a sequence one base away is much more abundant.

A constant-region primer served to make TCR beta cDNA from roughly 500 ng total RNA. Three-round nested multiplex PCR performed with slightly modified ARM-PCR produced the TCR beta libraries. Both of the initial two PCR rounds ran for nine to eleven cycles and employed TRBV1-TRBV30 forward primers alongside a C-beta reverse primer. MiXCR was run by TCRdb on the multiplex PCR reads, yielding one entry per CDR3 protein. Here the sample spans around 330,000 distinct CDR3 sequences, approximately 60% being singletons. Out of unsorted whole blood came the blood RNA, and germline DNA was extracted as well. The CDR3 consists of 15 residues. Looked up from germline, CDR1 is SGHAT and CDR2 is FQNNGV.

Sequencing used peripheral blood. The chain couples TRBV11-2 to TRBJ1-1; 10 bases line up with TRBD1. This TCR derives from a man aged 35-49 years with primary liver carcinoma and hepatitis B virus infection. As DNA, the CDR3 is TGTGCCAGCAGCTTAAGGGACAGGGGAAACACTGAAGTTTTCTTT. This codes for CASSLRDRGNTEVFF. Full variable domain (rest looked up from reference TRBV11-2 and TRBJ1-1): EAGVAQSPRYKIIEKRQSVAFWCNPISGHATLYWYQQILGQGPKLLIQFQNNGVVDDSQLPKDRFSAERLKGVDSTLKIQPAKLEDSAVYLCASSLRDRGNTEVFFGQGTRLTVV.